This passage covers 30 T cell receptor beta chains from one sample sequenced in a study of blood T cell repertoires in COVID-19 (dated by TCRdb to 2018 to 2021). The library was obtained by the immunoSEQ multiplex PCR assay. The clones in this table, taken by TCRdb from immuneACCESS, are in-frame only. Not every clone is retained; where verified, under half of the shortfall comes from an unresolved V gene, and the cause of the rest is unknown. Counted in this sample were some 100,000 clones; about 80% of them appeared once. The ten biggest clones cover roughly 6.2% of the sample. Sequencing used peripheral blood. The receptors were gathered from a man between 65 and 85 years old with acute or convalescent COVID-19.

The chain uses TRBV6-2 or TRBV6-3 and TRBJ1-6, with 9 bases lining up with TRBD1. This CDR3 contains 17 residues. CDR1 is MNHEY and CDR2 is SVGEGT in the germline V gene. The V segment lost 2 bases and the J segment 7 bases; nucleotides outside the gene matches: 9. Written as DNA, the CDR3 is TGTGCCAGCAGTTACATCGGGACAGGGTTTGTGAATTCACCCCTCCACTTT. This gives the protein CASSYIGTGFVNSPLHF.

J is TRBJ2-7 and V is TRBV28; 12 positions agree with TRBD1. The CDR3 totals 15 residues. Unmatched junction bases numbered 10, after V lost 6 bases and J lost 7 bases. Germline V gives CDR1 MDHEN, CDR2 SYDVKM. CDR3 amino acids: CASRHQGQGAGEQYF. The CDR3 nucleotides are TGTGCCAGCAGACACCAGGGACAGGGGGCAGGGGAGCAGTACTTC.

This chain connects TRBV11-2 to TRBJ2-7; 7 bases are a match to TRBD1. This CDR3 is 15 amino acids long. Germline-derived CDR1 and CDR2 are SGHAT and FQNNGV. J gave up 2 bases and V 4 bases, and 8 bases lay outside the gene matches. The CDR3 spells CASSSNRQGPYEQYF. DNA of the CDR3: TGTGCCAGCAGCTCTAACCGACAGGGTCCCTACGAGCAGTACTTC.

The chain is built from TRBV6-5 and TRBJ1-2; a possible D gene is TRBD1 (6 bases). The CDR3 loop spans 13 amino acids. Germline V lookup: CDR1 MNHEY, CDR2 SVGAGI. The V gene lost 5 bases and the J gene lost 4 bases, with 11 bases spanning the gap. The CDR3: CASSIQGGYGYTF. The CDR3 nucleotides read TGTGCCAGCAGTATACAGGGCGGCTATGGCTACACCTTC.

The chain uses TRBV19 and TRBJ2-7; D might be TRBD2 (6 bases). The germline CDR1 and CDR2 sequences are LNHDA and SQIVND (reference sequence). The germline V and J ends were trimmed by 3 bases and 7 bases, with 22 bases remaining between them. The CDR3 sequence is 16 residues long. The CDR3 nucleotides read TGTGCCAGTAGTATTGGATATGGGGGAGGCCGAGAGGAGCAGTACTTC. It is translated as CASSIGYGGGREEQYF.

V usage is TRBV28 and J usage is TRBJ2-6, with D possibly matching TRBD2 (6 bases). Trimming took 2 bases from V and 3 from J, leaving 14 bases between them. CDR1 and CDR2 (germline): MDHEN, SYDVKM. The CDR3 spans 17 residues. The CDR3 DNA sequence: TGTGCCAGCAGTTTAGAGGCCCGGGGGATTGGGGCCAACGTCCTGACTTTC. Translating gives CASSLEARGIGANVLTF.

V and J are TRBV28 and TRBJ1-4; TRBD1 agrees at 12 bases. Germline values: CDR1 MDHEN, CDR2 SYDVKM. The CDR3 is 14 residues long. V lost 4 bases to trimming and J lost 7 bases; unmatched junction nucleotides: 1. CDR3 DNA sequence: TGTGCCAGCAGTTCGGGACAGGGGGCTGAAAAACTGTTTTTT. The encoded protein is CASSSGQGAEKLFF. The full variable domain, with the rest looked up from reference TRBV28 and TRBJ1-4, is DVKVTQSSRYLVKRTGEKVFLECVQDMDHENMFWYRQDPGLGLRLIYFSYDVKMKEKGDIPEGYSVSREKKERFSLILESASTNQTSMYLCASSSGQGAEKLFFGSGTQLSVL.

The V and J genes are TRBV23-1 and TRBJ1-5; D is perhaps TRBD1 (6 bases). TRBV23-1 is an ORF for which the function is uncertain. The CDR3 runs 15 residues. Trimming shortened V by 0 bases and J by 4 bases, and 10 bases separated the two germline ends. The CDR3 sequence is CASSQSTDRNQPQHF. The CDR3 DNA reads TGCGCCAGCAGTCAATCGACAGACAGGAATCAGCCCCAGCATTTT.

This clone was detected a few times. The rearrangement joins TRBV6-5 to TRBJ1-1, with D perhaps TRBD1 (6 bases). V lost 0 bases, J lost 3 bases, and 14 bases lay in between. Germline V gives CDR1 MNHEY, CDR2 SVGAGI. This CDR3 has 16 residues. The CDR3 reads CASSYSVAGADTEAFF. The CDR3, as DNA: TGTGCCAGCAGTTACTCAGTGGCAGGGGCTGACACTGAAGCTTTCTTT.

CDR3 DNA: TGTGCCAGCTTTAGTCGTAGCGGGGGGGCCCATGAGCAGTTCTTC. Amino acids: CASFSRSGGAHEQFF. The V and J genes are TRBV7-2 and TRBJ2-1; TRBD2 agrees at 11 bases. Germline V gene data show CDR1 as SGHTA and CDR2 as FQGNSA. Losses at the gene ends were 8 bases for V and 8 bases for J; bases not matched to a gene: 11. The CDR3 totals 15 residues.

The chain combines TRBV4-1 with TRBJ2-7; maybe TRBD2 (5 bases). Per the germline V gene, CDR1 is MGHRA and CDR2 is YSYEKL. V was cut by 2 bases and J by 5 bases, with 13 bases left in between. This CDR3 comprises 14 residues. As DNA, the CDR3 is TGCGCCAGCAGCCAAAATCCCGCAGCGGACGAGCAGTACTTC. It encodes CASSQNPAADEQYF.

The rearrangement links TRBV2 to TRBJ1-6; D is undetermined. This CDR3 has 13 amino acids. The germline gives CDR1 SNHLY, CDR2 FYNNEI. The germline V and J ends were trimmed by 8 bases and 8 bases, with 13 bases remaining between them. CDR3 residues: CASGTTRHSPLHF. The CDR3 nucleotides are TGTGCCAGCGGTACGACACGACATTCACCCCTCCACTTT.

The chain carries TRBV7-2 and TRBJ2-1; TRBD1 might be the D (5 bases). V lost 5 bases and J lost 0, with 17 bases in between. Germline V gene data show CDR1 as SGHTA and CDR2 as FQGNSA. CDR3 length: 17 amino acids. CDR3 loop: CASSPPEWGSSYNEQFF. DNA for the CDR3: TGTGCCAGCAGCCCCCCGGAGTGGGGCAGCTCCTACAATGAGCAGTTCTTC.

The DNA of the CDR3 is TGTGCCAGCAGCGGCGGGAACAATCAGCCCCAGCATTTT. Protein product: CASSGGNNQPQHF. J is TRBJ1-5 and V is TRBV6-6; the D is unclear. Trimming stripped 6 bases from V and 3 bases from J, with 9 bases between. Per germline, CDR1 MNHNY and CDR2 SVGAGI (reference sequence). CDR3 length equals 13 residues.

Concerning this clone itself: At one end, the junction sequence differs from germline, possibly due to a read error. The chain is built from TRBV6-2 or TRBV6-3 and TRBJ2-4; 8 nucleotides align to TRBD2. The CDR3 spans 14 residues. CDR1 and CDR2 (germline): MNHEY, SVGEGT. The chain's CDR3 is CASSPGLATNIQYF. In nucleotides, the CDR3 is TGTGCCAGCAGTCCCGGACTAGCCACAAACATTCAGTACTTC.

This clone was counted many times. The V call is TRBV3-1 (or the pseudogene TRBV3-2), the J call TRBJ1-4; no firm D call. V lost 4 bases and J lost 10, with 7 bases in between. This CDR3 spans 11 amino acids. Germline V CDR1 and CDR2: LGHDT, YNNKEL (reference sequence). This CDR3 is CASSRGLKLFF. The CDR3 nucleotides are TGTGCCAGCAGCCGCGGTCTAAAACTGTTTTTT.

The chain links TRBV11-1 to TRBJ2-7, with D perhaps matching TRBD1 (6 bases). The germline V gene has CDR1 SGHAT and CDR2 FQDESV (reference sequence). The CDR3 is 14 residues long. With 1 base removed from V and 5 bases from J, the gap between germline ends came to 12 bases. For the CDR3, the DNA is TGTGCCAGCAGCTTAGAGTTACAGGGTCACGAGCAGTACTTC. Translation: CASSLELQGHEQYF.

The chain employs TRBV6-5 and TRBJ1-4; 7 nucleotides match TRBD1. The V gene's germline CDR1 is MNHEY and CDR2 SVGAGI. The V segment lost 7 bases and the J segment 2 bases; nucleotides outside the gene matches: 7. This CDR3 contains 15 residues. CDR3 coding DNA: TGTGCCAGCAACCTGGTAGGGGGCACTAATGAAAAACTGTTTTTT. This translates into CASNLVGGTNEKLFF.

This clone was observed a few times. CDR3 nucleotides: TGTGCCAGCAGCTCCAGGGGCAAGATTCAGCCCCAGCATTTT. This codes for CASSSRGKIQPQHF. The chain employs TRBV28 and TRBJ1-5; D might be TRBD1 (6 bases). Per the germline V gene, CDR1 is MDHEN and CDR2 is SYDVKM. With 6 bases removed from V and 6 bases from J, the gap between germline ends came to 15 bases. The CDR3 extends over 14 amino acids.

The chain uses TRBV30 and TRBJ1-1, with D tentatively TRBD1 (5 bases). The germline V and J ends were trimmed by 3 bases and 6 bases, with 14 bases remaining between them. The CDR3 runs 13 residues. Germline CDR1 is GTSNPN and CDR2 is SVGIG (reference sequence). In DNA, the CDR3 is TGTGCCTGGAGAGACACAGGTACCGCTGAAGCTTTCTTT. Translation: CAWRDTGTAEAFF.

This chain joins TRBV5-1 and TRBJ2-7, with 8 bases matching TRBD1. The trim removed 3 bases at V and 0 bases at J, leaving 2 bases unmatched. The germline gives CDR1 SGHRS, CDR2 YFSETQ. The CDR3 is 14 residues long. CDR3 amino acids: CASSSGQGSYEQYF. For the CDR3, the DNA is TGCGCCAGCAGCTCCGGACAGGGCTCCTACGAGCAGTACTTC.

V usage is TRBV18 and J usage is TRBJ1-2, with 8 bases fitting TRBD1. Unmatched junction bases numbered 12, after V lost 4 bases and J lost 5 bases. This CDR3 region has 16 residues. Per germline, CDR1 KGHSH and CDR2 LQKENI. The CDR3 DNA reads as TGTGCCAGCTCACGACTTACGGGACAGGTAGGGTATGGCTACACCTTC. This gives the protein CASSRLTGQVGYGYTF.

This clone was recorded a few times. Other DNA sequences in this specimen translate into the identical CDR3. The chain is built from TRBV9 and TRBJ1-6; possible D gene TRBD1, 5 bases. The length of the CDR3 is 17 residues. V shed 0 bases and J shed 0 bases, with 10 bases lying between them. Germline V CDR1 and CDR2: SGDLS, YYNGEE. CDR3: CASSVAGQSSYNSPLHF. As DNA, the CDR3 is TGTGCCAGCAGCGTAGCAGGGCAGAGCTCCTATAATTCACCCCTCCACTTT.

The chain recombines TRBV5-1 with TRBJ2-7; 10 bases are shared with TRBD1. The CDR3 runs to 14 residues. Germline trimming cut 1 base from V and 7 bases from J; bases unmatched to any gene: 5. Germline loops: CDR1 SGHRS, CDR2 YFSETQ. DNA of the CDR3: TGCGCCAGCAGCTTGACCGGGACAGGGGATGAGCAGTACTTC. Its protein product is CASSLTGTGDEQYF. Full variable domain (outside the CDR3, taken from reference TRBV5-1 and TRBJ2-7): KAGVTQTPRYLIKTRGQQVTLSCSPISGHRSVSWYQQTPGQGLQFLFEYFSETQRNKGNFPGRFSGRQFSNSRSEMNVSTLELGDSALYLCASSLTGTGDEQYFGPGTRLTVT.

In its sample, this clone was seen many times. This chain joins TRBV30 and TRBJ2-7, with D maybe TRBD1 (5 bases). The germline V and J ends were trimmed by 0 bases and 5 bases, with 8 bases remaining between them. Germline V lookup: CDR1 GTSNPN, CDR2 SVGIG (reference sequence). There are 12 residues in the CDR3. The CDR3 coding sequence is TGTGCCTGGAGTGTGGGCAGGGACGAGCAGTACTTC. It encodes CAWSVGRDEQYF.

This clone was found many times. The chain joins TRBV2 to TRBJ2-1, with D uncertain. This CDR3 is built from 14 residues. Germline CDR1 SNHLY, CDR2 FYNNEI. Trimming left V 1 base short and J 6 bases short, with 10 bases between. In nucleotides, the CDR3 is TGTGCCAGCAGTGAAGATACTCTCCGCAATGAGCAGTTCTTC. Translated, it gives CASSEDTLRNEQFF.

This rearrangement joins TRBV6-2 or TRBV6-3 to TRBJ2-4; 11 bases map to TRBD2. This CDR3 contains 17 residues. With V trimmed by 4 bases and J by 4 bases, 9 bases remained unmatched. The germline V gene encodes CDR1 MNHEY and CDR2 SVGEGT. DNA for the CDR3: TGTGCCAGCAGTTTAGCGGGAGGGGTGGGCACGAAAAACATTCAGTACTTC. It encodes CASSLAGGVGTKNIQYF.

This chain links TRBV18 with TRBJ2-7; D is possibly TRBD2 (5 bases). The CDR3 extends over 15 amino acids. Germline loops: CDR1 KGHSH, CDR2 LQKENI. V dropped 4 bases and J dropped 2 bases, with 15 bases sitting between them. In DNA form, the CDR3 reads TGTGCCAGCTCACTAACCCGGACTTACACCTACGAGCAGTACTTC. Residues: CASSLTRTYTYEQYF.

CDR3 amino acids: CASSRQGADTEAFF. DNA of the CDR3: TGTGCCAGCAGCCGTCAGGGGGCGGATACTGAAGCTTTCTTT. The gene calls are TRBV3-1 (or the pseudogene TRBV3-2) and TRBJ1-1, with TRBD1 matching 8 bases. The CDR3 contains 14 residues. CDR1 and CDR2 from the germline V gene are LGHDT and YNNKEL (reference sequence). V lost 4 bases to trimming and J lost 5 bases; unmatched junction nucleotides: 6.

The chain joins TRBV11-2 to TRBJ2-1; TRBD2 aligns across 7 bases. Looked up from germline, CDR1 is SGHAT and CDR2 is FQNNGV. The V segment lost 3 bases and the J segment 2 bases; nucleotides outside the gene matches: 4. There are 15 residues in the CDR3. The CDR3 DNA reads TGTGCCAGCAGCTTTGGGGGAGGGCCCTACAATGAGCAGTTCTTC. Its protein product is CASSFGGGPYNEQFF.